What follows are 22 T cell receptor beta chains derived from one specimen sequenced in a study of T cell clonotyping in hematopoietic cell transplantation. Method: immunoSEQ multiplex PCR; TCRdb's copy keeps in-frame clones and lacks some. The sample has around 5,000 clones, less than 30% seen once. The source material was peripheral blood mononuclear cells, sampled 180 days after allogeneic stem cell transplant. Receptors were obtained from a male patient aged 35 to 55 who had an allogeneic stem cell transplant from an unrelated donor, so the T cells may come from the graft donor. Some clones in this sample may be carry-over from other donors' samples.

The V and J genes are TRBV30 and TRBJ2-7; 10 bases align to TRBD2. This CDR3 contains 13 residues. V lost 5 bases, J lost 5 bases, and 6 bases stayed unmatched. Germline V gives CDR1 GTSNPN, CDR2 SVGIG (reference sequence). The DNA of the CDR3 is TGTGCCTGGTCAAGCGGGAGGGTCCACGAGCAGTACTTC. Its translation is CAWSSGRVHEQYF.

The chain uses TRBV29-1 and TRBJ1-1, with a weak D call TRBD1 (6 bases). Germline-derived CDR1 and CDR2 are SQVTM and ANQGSEA. The V gene lost 7 bases and the J gene lost 1 base, with 16 bases spanning the gap. The CDR3 totals 14 residues. The chain's CDR3 is CSAWRGQTNTEAFF. The DNA for the CDR3 is TGCAGCGCCTGGCGGGGGCAGACGAACACTGAAGCTTTCTTT.

The chain joins TRBV30 to TRBJ1-6; a weak D match, TRBD1 (6 bases). This CDR3 is built from 15 residues. V shed 2 bases and J shed 10 bases, with 18 bases lying between them. CDR1 GTSNPN and CDR2 SVGIG come from the germline V gene (reference sequence). This CDR3 is CAWSSQGLGGSPLHF. CDR3 DNA sequence: TGTGCCTGGAGTTCACAGGGCCTGGGAGGGTCACCCCTCCACTTT.

This clone was counted between two and nine times. This chain links TRBV30 with TRBJ2-5, with D perhaps matching TRBD1 (6 bases). The germline V gene encodes CDR1 GTSNPN and CDR2 SVGIG (reference sequence). V dropped 2 bases and J dropped 2 bases, with 9 bases sitting between them. CDR3 length: 13 amino acids. The CDR3 DNA sequence: TGTGCCTGGAGTCGGACAGTTCAAGAGACCCAGTACTTC. Protein sequence: CAWSRTVQETQYF.

The chain carries TRBV4-1 and TRBJ2-7, with 8 bases lining up with TRBD2. The CDR3 runs 14 residues. Germline V gene lookup returns CDR1 MGHRA and CDR2 YSYEKL. V lost 5 bases, J lost 4 bases, and 7 bases stayed unmatched. The DNA for the CDR3 is TGCGCCAGCAGCTTACTAGCGGACACTTACGAGCAGTACTTC. Translating gives CASSLLADTYEQYF.

This clone has only one observation. The chain joins TRBV29-1 to TRBJ1-5; the match to TRBD1 covers 9 bases. The germline CDR1 and CDR2 sequences are SQVTM and ANQGSEA. V lost 7 bases, J lost 7 bases, and 5 bases stayed unmatched. The CDR3 sequence is 12 residues long. The CDR3 sequence: CSAGTGRQPQHF. The CDR3 DNA is TGCAGCGCAGGGACAGGGAGACAGCCCCAGCATTTT.

This clone has only a few counts. This rearrangement joins TRBV25-1 to TRBJ2-5; D gene uncertain. The CDR3 sequence is 13 residues long. The ends were cut back, 6 bases at V and 2 bases at J, with 10 bases in the middle. Germline CDR1 and CDR2: MGHDK and SYGVNS. The CDR3 reads CASRPSDQETQYF. In DNA form, the CDR3 reads TGTGCCAGCAGGCCTTCAGATCAAGAGACCCAGTACTTC.

This clone was observed a handful of times. The J gene is TRBJ2-3, the V gene TRBV30; perhaps TRBD2 as D (6 bases). CDR1 GTSNPN and CDR2 SVGIG come from the germline V gene (reference sequence). The germline V and J ends were trimmed by 0 bases and 4 bases, with 8 bases remaining between them. The CDR3 spans 13 residues. For the CDR3, the DNA is TGTGCCTGGAGTGTACGCGGGGCAGATACGCAGTATTTT. It is translated as CAWSVRGADTQYF.

V is TRBV19 and J is TRBJ2-1, with a tentative D call TRBD2 (6 bases). The V end was cut by 7 bases, the J end by 1 base, with 14 bases between. Germline lookup yields CDR1 LNHDA and CDR2 SQIVND (reference sequence). The length of the CDR3 is 15 residues. CDR3 coding DNA: TGTGCCAGTACCCTAGCGTATCTATCCTACAATGAGCAGTTCTTC. Its translation: CASTLAYLSYNEQFF. Together with reference TRBV19 and TRBJ2-1, the CDR3 gives the full variable domain: DGGITQSPKYLFRKEGQNVTLSCEQNLNHDAMYWYRQDPGQGLRLIYYSQIVNDFQKGDIAEGYSVSREKKESFPLTVTSAQKNPTAFYLCASTLAYLSYNEQFFGPGTRLTVL.

The gene calls are TRBV29-1 and TRBJ1-5, with D hard to call. Trimming cost V 2 bases and J 6 bases, with 11 bases left between them. Germline CDR1 SQVTM, CDR2 ANQGSEA. The CDR3 runs 13 residues. DNA of the CDR3: TGCAGCGTTGAATGTCTCGGGTTTCAGCCCCAGCATTTT. Its protein is CSVECLGFQPQHF.

The chain employs TRBV30 and TRBJ1-2; D possibly corresponds to TRBD1 (6 bases). The length of the CDR3 is 13 residues. Germline CDR1 GTSNPN, CDR2 SVGIG (reference sequence). V was pared by 0 bases and J by 6 bases, with 11 bases between. CDR3 loop: CAWSVQQGNGYTF. The CDR3 DNA sequence: TGTGCCTGGAGTGTACAACAGGGTAATGGCTACACCTTC.

This clone occurred a few times. The V call is TRBV30, the J call TRBJ1-1; D gene uncertain. From germline, CDR1 is GTSNPN and CDR2 SVGIG (reference sequence). The CDR3 extends over 12 amino acids. Between the trimmed V and J ends, which lost 3 bases and 3 bases, there was a span of 8 bases. In DNA, the CDR3 is TGTGCCTGGAGCCTCCCCCACACTGAAGCTTTCTTT. It specifies CAWSLPHTEAFF.

The chain's CDR3 is CASRGTGEIRENQPQHF. The DNA for the CDR3 is TGTGCCAGCAGGGGGACAGGGGAAATCCGGGAGAATCAGCCCCAGCATTTT. V is TRBV2 and J is TRBJ1-5; 10 bases align to TRBD1. V lost 6 bases and J lost 4; bases outside the gene matches: 12. Germline lookup yields CDR1 SNHLY and CDR2 FYNNEI. The CDR3 contains 17 residues.

The chain links TRBV28 to TRBJ1-1, with D hard to call. Between the trimmed V and J ends, which lost 5 bases and 3 bases, there was a span of 10 bases. The CDR3 is 13 amino acids. Per the germline V gene, CDR1 is MDHEN and CDR2 is SYDVKM. CDR3 region: CASSQVLDTEAFF. The DNA for the CDR3 is TGTGCCAGCAGTCAAGTCCTGGACACTGAAGCTTTCTTT.

The chain uses TRBV30 and TRBJ2-7; D may be TRBD2 (5 bases). Trimming cost V 0 bases and J 2 bases, with 8 bases left between them. The CDR3 totals 13 residues. The germline gives CDR1 GTSNPN, CDR2 SVGIG (reference sequence). CDR3 nucleotides: TGTGCCTGGAGTGTTTGGGAGCCCTACGAGCAGTACTTC. This gives the protein CAWSVWEPYEQYF.

By share, this clone counts as hyperexpanded. The J gene is TRBJ1-2, the V gene TRBV25-1, with D unresolved. Germline CDR1 reads MGHDK; CDR2 reads SYGVNS. Trimming left V 3 bases short and J 7 bases short, with 15 bases between. The CDR3 length is 14 residues. Here the CDR3 DNA reads TGTGCCAGCAGTGAGCTCGGGTCGGTATTTGGCTACACCTTC. Translated: CASSELGSVFGYTF.

The chain carries TRBV5-4 and TRBJ2-1; D is undetermined. The V end was cut by 4 bases, the J end by 4 bases, with 12 bases between. CDR1 and CDR2 from the germline V gene are SGHNT and YYREEE (reference sequence). The CDR3 is made up of 14 amino acids. CDR3 coding DNA: TGTGCCAGCAGCCAAACCCAGAATTACAATGAGCAGTTCTTC. It translates to CASSQTQNYNEQFF. Full variable domain (remainder filled in from reference TRBV5-4 and TRBJ2-1): ETGVTQSPTHLIKTRGQQVTLRCSSQSGHNTVSWYQQALGQGPQFIFQYYREEENGRGNFPPRFSGLQFPNYSSELNVNALELDDSALYLCASSQTQNYNEQFFGPGTRLTVL.

The chain links TRBV29-1 to TRBJ1-2, with D unclear. V was pared by 3 bases and J by 2 bases, with 10 bases between. The length of the CDR3 is 13 residues. The V gene's germline CDR1 is SQVTM and CDR2 ANQGSEA. The CDR3 sequence is CSVERDPNYGYTF. The CDR3 DNA reads TGCAGCGTTGAGAGGGATCCGAACTATGGCTACACCTTC.

Judged by abundance, this clone is large. The gene calls are TRBV19 and TRBJ2-7, with 8 bases lining up with TRBD1. CDR1 LNHDA and CDR2 SQIVND come from the germline V gene (reference sequence). The CDR3 consists of 13 residues. V lost 0 bases, J lost 9 bases, and 4 bases stayed unmatched. DNA of the CDR3: TGTGCCAGTAGTATAGATTTCCAGGGGGCGCAGTACTTC. It is translated as CASSIDFQGAQYF. Complete variable domain (other parts from reference TRBV19 and TRBJ2-7): DGGITQSPKYLFRKEGQNVTLSCEQNLNHDAMYWYRQDPGQGLRLIYYSQIVNDFQKGDIAEGYSVSREKKESFPLTVTSAQKNPTAFYLCASSIDFQGAQYFGPGTRLTVT.

The count of this clone is one. The V and J genes are TRBV6-6 and TRBJ2-3; no clear D gene. Germline V CDR1 and CDR2: MNHNY, SVGAGI (reference sequence). Deletions cut 6 bases from V and 1 base from J, with 8 bases between. The CDR3 totals 13 residues. Here the CDR3 DNA reads TGTGCCAGCAGACACGGCGGCACAGATACGCAGTATTTT. Protein product: CASRHGGTDTQYF.

The chain links TRBV29-1 to TRBJ2-2; TRBD1 matches at 9 bases. The junction had 4 bases not matched to a gene; V was cut back by 7 bases and J by 4 bases. Germline V lookup: CDR1 SQVTM, CDR2 ANQGSEA. The CDR3 runs to 13 residues. CDR3 nucleotide sequence: TGCAGCGGGACAGGGGCGGCCACCGGGGAGCTGTTTTTT. It is translated as CSGTGAATGELFF.

This sequence joins TRBV4-2 and TRBJ1-5, with D tentatively TRBD1 (5 bases). CDR3 length equals 13 residues. Germline V lookup: CDR1 LGHNA, CDR2 YNFKEQ. V dropped 0 bases and J dropped 7 bases, with 7 bases sitting between them. The CDR3 here is CASSQEWDQPQHF. The CDR3 bases are TGTGCCAGCAGCCAAGAATGGGACCAGCCCCAGCATTTT.